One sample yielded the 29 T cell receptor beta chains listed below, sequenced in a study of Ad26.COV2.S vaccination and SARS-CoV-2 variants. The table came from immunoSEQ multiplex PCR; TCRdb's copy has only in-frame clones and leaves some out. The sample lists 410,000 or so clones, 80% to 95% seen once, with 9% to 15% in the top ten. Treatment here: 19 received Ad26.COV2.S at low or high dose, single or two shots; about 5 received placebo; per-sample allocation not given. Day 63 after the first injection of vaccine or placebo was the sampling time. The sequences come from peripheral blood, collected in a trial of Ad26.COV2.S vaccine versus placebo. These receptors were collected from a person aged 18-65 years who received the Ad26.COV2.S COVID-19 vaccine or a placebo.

The CDR3 loop is CASSQGGGRGNYGYTF. The CDR3 region has the DNA TGCGCCAGCAGCCAAGGGGGAGGGAGAGGAAACTATGGCTACACCTTC. V and J are TRBV4-1 and TRBJ1-2; D is unclear. The germline V gene encodes CDR1 MGHRA and CDR2 YSYEKL. V shed 1 base and J shed 2 bases, with 14 bases lying between them. The CDR3 has 16 residues.

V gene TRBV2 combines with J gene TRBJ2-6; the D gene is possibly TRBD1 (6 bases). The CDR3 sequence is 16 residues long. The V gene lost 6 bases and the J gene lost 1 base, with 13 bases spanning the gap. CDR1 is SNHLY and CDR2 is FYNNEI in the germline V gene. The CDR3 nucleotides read TGTGCCAGCAGGGGTCACAGGGTATCTGGGGCCAACGTCCTGACTTTC. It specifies CASRGHRVSGANVLTF. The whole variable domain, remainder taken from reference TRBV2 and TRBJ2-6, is EPEVTQTPSHQVTQMGQEVILRCVPISNHLYFYWYRQILGQKVEFLVSFYNNEISEKSEIFDDQFSVERPDGSNFTLKIRSTKLEDSAMYFCASRGHRVSGANVLTFGAGSRLTVL.

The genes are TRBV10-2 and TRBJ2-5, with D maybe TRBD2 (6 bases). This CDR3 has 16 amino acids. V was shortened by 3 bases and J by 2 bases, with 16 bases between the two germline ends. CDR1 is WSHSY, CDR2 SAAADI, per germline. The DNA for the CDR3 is TGCGCCAGCAGTGAACTCGGGGTTAGCGGTCAAGAGACCCAGTACTTC. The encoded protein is CASSELGVSGQETQYF.

The CDR3 protein is CASSLLERQYF. DNA of the CDR3: TGTGCCAGCAGTCTTCTAGAACGCCAGTACTTC. V usage is TRBV5-6 and J usage is TRBJ2-7, with D uncertain. Deletions cut 5 bases from V and 10 bases from J, with 13 bases between. Germline CDR1 SGHDT, CDR2 YYEEEE. The CDR3 runs to 11 residues.

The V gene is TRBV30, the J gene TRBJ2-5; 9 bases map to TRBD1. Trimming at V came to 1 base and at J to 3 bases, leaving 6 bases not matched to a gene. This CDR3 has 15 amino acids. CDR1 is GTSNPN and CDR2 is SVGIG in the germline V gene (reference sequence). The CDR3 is CAWSGGTGRKETQYF. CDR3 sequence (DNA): TGTGCCTGGAGTGGGGGGACAGGGAGAAAAGAGACCCAGTACTTC.

The CDR3 loop reads CAISDPGGGGNSYNEQFF. CDR3 DNA: TGTGCCATCAGTGACCCAGGGGGTGGGGGGAACTCCTACAATGAGCAGTTCTTC. The chain joins TRBV10-3 to TRBJ2-1, with D possibly being TRBD1 (7 bases). The CDR3 contains 18 residues. V was pared by 3 bases and J by 0 bases, with 18 bases between. Germline V gives CDR1 ENHRY, CDR2 SYGVKD.

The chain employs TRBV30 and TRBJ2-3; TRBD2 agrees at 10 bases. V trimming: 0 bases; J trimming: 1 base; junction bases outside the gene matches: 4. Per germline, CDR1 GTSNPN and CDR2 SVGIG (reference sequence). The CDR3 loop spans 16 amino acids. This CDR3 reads CAWSVSLAGGTDTQYF. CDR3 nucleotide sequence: TGTGCCTGGAGTGTTTCTCTAGCGGGAGGCACAGATACGCAGTATTTT. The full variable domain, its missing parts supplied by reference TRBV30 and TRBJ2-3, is SQTIHQWPATLVQPVGSPLSLECTVEGTSNPNLYWYRQAAGRGLQLLFYSVGIGQISSEVPQNLSASRPQDRQFILSSKKLLLSDSGFYLCAWSVSLAGGTDTQYFGPGTRLTVL.

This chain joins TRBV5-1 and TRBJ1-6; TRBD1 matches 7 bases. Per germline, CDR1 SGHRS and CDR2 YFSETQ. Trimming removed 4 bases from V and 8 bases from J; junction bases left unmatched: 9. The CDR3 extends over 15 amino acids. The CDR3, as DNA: TGCGCCAGCAGCAAGGAACAGGGGCTGGATTCACCCCTCCACTTT. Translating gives CASSKEQGLDSPLHF.

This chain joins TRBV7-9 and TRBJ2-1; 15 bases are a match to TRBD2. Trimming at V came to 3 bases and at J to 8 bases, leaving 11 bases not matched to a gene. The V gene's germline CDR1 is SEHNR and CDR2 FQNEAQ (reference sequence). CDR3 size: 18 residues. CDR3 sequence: CASSFSRGTSGRYYEQFF. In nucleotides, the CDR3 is TGTGCCAGCAGCTTCTCACGCGGGACTAGCGGGAGGTATTATGAGCAGTTCTTC.

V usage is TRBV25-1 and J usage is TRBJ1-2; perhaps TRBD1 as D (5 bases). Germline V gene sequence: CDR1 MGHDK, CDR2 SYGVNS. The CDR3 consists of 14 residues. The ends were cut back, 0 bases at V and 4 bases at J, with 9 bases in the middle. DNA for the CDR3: TGTGCCAGCAGTGAATATACAGGAATCTATGGCTACACCTTC. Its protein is CASSEYTGIYGYTF.

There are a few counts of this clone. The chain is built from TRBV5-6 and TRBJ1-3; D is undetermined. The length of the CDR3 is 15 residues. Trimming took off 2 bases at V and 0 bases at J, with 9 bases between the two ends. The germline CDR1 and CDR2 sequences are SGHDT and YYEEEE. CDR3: CASSLRQTSGNTIYF. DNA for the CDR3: TGTGCCAGCAGCTTACGGCAGACCTCTGGAAACACCATATATTTT.

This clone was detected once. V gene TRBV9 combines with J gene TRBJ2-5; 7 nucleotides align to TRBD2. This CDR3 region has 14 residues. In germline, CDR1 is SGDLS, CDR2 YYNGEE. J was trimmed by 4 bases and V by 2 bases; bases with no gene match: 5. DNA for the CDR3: TGTGCCAGCAGCGTCGGGGAGGGGCGAGAGACCCAGTACTTC. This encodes CASSVGEGRETQYF.

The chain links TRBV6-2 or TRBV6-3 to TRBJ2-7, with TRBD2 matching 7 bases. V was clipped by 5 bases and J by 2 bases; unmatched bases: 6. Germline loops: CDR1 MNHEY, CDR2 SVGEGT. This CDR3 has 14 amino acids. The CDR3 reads CASSHLADPYEQYF. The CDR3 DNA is TGTGCCAGCAGTCACCTAGCGGACCCCTACGAGCAGTACTTC.

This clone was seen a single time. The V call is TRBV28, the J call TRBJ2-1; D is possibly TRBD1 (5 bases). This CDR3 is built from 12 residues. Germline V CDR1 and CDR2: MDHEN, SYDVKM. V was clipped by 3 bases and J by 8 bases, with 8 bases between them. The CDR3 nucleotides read TGTGCCAGCAGTTTTAAGGGGTATGAGCAGTTCTTC. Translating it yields CASSFKGYEQFF.

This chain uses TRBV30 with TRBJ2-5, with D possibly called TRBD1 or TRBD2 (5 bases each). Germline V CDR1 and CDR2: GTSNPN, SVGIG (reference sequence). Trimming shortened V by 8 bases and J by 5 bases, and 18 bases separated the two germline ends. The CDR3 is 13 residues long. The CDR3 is CAGGGRPGETQYF. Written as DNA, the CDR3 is TGTGCCGGTGGGGGAAGGCCAGGGGAGACCCAGTACTTC.

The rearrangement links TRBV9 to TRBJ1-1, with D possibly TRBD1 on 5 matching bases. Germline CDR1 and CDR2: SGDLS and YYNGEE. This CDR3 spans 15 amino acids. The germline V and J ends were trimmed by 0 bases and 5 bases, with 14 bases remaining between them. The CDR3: CASSVEARGVTEAFF. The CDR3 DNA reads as TGTGCCAGCAGCGTAGAGGCACGGGGGGTTACTGAAGCTTTCTTT.

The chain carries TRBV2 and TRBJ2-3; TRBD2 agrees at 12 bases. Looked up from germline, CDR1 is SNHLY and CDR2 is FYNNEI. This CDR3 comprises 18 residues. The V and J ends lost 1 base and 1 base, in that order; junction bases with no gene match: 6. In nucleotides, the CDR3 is TGTGCCAGCAGTGAAGGGGTACTAGCGGGAGGTGGCACAGATACGCAGTATTTT. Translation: CASSEGVLAGGGTDTQYF. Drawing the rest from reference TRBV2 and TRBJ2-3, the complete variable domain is EPEVTQTPSHQVTQMGQEVILRCVPISNHLYFYWYRQILGQKVEFLVSFYNNEISEKSEIFDDQFSVERPDGSNFTLKIRSTKLEDSAMYFCASSEGVLAGGGTDTQYFGPGTRLTVL.

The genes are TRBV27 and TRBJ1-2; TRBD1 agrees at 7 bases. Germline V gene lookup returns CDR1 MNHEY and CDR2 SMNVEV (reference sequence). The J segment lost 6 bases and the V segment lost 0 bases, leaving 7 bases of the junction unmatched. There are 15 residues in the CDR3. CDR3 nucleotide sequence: TGTGCCAGCAGTTTATCGGGAGGGGGCGCGGATGGCTACACCTTC. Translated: CASSLSGGGADGYTF.

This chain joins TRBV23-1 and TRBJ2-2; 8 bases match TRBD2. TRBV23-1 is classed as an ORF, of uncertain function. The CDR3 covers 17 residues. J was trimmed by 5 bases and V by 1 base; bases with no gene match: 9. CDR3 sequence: CASSQLTAGVGTGELFF. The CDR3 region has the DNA TGCGCCAGCAGTCAATTAACAGCGGGAGTGGGGACCGGGGAGCTGTTTTTT.

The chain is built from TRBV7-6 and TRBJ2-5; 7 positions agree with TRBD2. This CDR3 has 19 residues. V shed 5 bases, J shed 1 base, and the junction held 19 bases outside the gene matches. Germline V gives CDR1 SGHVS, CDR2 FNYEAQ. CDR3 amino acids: CASSRQPGRTVALQETQYF. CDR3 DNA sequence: TGTGCCAGCAGCAGACAACCCGGGAGGACCGTCGCCCTCCAAGAGACCCAGTACTTC.

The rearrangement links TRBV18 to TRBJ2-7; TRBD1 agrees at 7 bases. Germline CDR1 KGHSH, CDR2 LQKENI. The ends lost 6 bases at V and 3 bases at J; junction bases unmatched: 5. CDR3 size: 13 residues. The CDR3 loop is CASSRDRGYEQYF. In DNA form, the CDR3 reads TGTGCCAGCTCGAGGGACAGAGGCTACGAGCAGTACTTC.

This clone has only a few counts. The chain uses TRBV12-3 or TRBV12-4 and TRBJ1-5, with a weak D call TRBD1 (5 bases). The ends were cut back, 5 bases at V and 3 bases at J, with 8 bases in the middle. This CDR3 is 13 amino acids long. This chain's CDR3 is CASSVDINQPQHF. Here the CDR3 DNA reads TGTGCCAGCAGTGTGGACATCAATCAGCCCCAGCATTTT.

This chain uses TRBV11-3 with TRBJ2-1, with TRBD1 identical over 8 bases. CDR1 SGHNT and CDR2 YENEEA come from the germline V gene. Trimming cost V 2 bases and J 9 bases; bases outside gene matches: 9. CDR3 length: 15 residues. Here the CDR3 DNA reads TGTGCCAGCAGCTTACGGACAGGGATATTCACTGAGCAGTTCTTC. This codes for CASSLRTGIFTEQFF.

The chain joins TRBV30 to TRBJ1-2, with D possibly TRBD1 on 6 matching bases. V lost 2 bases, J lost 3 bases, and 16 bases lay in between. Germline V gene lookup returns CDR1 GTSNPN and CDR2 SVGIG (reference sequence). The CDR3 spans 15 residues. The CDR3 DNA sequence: TGTGCCTGGAGTTCGAAGGGGGGGACTGACTATGGCTACACCTTC. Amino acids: CAWSSKGGTDYGYTF.

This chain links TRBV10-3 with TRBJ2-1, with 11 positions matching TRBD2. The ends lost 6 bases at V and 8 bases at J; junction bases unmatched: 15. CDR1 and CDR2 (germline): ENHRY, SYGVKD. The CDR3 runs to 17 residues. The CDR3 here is CAIRDTDIAGGGDEQFF. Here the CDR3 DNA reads TGTGCCATCAGGGATACAGATATAGCGGGAGGGGGGGATGAGCAGTTCTTC.

CDR3 bases: TGTGCCAGCAGCGTAGCTGCGGGAGTGGTGACAGATACGCAGTATTTT. It specifies CASSVAAGVVTDTQYF. The chain carries TRBV9 and TRBJ2-3, with 7 bases aligning to TRBD2. The length of the CDR3 is 16 residues. Unmatched junction bases numbered 7, after V lost 0 bases and J lost 3 bases. Germline loops: CDR1 SGDLS, CDR2 YYNGEE.

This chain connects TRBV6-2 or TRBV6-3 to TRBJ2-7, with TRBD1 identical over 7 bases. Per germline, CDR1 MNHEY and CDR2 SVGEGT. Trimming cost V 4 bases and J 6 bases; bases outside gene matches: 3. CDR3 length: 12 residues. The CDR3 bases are TGTGCCAGCAGTTCACAGGGGTCCGAGCAGTACTTC. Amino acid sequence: CASSSQGSEQYF.

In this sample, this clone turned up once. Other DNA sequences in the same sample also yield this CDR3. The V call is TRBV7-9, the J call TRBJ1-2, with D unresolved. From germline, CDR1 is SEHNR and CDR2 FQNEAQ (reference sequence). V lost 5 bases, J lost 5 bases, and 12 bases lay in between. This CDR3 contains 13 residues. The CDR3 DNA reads TGTGCCAGCAGCCTCCCCTTGGGGTATGGCTACACCTTC. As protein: CASSLPLGYGYTF.

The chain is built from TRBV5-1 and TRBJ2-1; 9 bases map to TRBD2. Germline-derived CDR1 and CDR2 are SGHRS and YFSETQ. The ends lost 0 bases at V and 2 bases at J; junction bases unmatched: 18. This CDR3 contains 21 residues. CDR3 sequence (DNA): TGCGCCAGCAGCTTGGGGTGGTGGTCTAGCGGGACTCACTCCACCTACAATGAGCAGTTCTTC. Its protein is CASSLGWWSSGTHSTYNEQFF.